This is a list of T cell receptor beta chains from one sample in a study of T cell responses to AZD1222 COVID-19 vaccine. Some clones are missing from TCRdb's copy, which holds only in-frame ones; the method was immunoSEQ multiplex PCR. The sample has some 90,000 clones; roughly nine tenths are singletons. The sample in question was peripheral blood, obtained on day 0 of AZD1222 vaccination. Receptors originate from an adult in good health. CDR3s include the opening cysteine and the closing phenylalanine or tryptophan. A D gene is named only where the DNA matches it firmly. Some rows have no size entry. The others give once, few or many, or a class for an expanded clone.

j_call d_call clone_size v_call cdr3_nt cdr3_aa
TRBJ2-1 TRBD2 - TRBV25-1 TGTGCCAGCAGTCTAGCGGGAGGGGGTGAGCAGTTCTTC CASSLAGGGEQFF
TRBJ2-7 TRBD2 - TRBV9 TGTGCCAGCAGCGTTTCAGGCGGGAGTTACGAGCAGTACTTC CASSVSGGSYEQYF
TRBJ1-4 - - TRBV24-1 TGTGCCACCAGTGATACCCTTCTACGGGCTAATGAAAAACTGTTTTTT CATSDTLLRANEKLFF
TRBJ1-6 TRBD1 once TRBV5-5 TGTGCCAGCAGCTTGGGACAGGGGTGGAATTCACCCCTCCACTTT CASSLGQGWNSPLHF
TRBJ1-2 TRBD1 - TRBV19 TGTGCCAGTAGTTTACCCGGGACAGGGCACTATGGCTACACCTTC CASSLPGTGHYGYTF
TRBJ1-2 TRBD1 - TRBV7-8 TGTGCCAGCAGCCTACAGGGGGACTATGGCTACACCTTC CASSLQGDYGYTF
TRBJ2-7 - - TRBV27 TGTGCCAGCACAAACATGGGGGAGAGGCCCTACGAGCAGTACTTC CASTNMGERPYEQYF
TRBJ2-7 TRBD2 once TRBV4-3 TGCGCCAGCAGCCAACTAGCGGGCTCCTACGAGCAGTACTTC CASSQLAGSYEQYF
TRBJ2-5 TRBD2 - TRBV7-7 TGTGCTAGCAGCTCTGGGACTAGCGAGCAAGAGACCCAGTACTTC CASSSGTSEQETQYF
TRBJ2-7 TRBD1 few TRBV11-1 TGTGCCAGCAGTCCTGGACAGGGGTTCTCCTACGAGCAGTACTTC CASSPGQGFSYEQYF
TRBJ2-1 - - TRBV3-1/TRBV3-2 TGTGCCAGCAGCCAACAGAGGCTTATTGCGAATGAGCAGTTCTTC CASSQQRLIANEQFF
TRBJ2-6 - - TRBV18 TGTGCCAGCTCACCAGAAGGGAAAGTATTTACTGGGGCCAACGTCCTGACTTTC CASSPEGKVFTGANVLTF
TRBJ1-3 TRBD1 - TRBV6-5 TGTGCCAGCAGCCCACGGACAGGGGCTGGAAACACCATATATTTT CASSPRTGAGNTIYF
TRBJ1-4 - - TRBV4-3 TGCGCCAGCAGCCAAGGAGGCGACAGGCGCCATGAAAAACTGTTTTTT CASSQGGDRRHEKLFF
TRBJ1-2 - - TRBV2 TGTGCCAGCAGCCCGGGCGGCCCTGCCTTGGACAGTAACTATGGCTACACCTTC CASSPGGPALDSNYGYTF
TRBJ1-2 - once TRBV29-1 TGCAGCGTTGCGGGCAGGGTGGGCGGCTACACCTTC CSVAGRVGGYTF
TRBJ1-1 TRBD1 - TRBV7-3 TGTGCCAGCAGCTTAGCGCCCCCGGGACAGGGGGCCTCTGAAGCTTTCTTT CASSLAPPGQGASEAFF
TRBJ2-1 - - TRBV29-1 TGCAGCGTCGCCCGGGGTTCGTACAATGAGCAGTTCTTC CSVARGSYNEQFF
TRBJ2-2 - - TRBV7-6 TGTGCCAGCAGCTTAGGCTGGACCGGGGAGCTGTTTTTT CASSLGWTGELFF
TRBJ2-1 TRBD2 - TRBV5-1 TGCGCCAGCAGCTTGTGGTCCGGGACTAGCGGGACCCGATACACCTACAATGAGCAGTTCTTC CASSLWSGTSGTRYTYNEQFF
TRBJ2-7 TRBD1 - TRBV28 TGTGCCAGCAGCTCGACAGGGGAGGTCGGCTACGAGCAGTACTTC CASSSTGEVGYEQYF
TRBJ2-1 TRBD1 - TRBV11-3 TGTGCCAGCAGCCCTACAACCGGGACAGAAGGACGGGAGCAGTTCTTC CASSPTTGTEGREQFF
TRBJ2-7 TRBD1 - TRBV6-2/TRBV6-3 TGTGCCAGCAGTACCAGACAGGGATACGAGCAGTACTTC CASSTRQGYEQYF
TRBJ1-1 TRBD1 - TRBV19 TGTGCCACCAGGGACAGACTGAACACTGAAGCTTTCTTT CATRDRLNTEAFF
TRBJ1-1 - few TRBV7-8 TGTGCCAGCAGCTTTCTAACTAACACTGAAGCTTTCTTT CASSFLTNTEAFF
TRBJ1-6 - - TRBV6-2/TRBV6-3 TGTGCCAGCAGTTGGGGATACGGGAATTCACCCCTCCACTTT CASSWGYGNSPLHF